This T cell receptor (beta chain) was obtained from a study of T cells in women clearing cervical HPV infection. CDR1 and CDR2 (germline): LGHDT, YNNKEL (reference sequence). The V segment lost 4 bases and the J segment 5 bases; nucleotides outside the gene matches: 6. The CDR3 spans 14 residues. Study findings and constraints: CIN3+ cases had significantly higher TCR repertoire richness than controls, but evenness did not differ. Controls had more TRBV6-7 (0.16%) than cases (approximately 0.11%).

To note about this clone: Its antigen is not known. The read terminates 3 residues ahead of where the CDR3 ends, so the germline J gene completes it.

Sequencing used immunoSEQ multiplex PCR; TCRdb keeps in-frame clones, though not all of them. The sample holds approximately 30,000 clones. Each participant carried one incident cervical HPV16 infection only. Specimen: blood buffy coat. The TCR originated in a woman between 18 and 70 years old with a cervical HPV16 infection that either progressed to CIN3+ or cleared (not recorded which). The chain joins TRBV3-1 (or the pseudogene TRBV3-2) to TRBJ1-2, with TRBD1 identical over 8 bases. The covered CDR3 bases are TGTGCCAGCAGCCGAGGACAGGGCAATTATGGC. Translating it yields CASSRGQGNYG. The entire CDR3 protein reads CASSRGQGNYGYTF.